This T cell receptor (beta chain) appears in the sequencing data of a study of T cell responses to AZD1222 COVID-19 vaccine. Overall study: Pooling covered second doses at about 4 or about 12 weeks.

Trimming removed 3 bases from V and 2 bases from J; junction bases left unmatched: 6. CDR3 length: 16 residues. Looked up from germline, CDR1 is MGHRA and CDR2 is YSYEKL. Study-level findings and limits: Females outnumbered males among donors, who were mostly white British; clonal diversity was possibly underestimated. The breadth and depth of Spike-specific TCRs increased once two AZD1222 doses had been given.

Turning to this clone: Its antigen is unidentified.

Sequenced by immunoSEQ multiplex PCR; TCRdb stores in-frame clones only, minus some. The data show roughly 120,000 clones, roughly 90% seen once. Material: peripheral blood, obtained on day 0 of AZD1222 vaccination. The TCR sequence derives from an adult in good health. The chain carries TRBV4-1 and TRBJ1-4, with 7 positions matching TRBD1. The CDR3 region is CASSHPRGSTNEKLFF. The DNA for the CDR3 is TGCGCCAGCAGCCATCCCAGGGGGTCCACTAATGAAAAACTGTTTTTT.